This TCR beta chain emerged from a study of blood T cell repertoires in COVID-19. Study at large: From T cells, B-cell-depleted T cells, or PBMCs came the material, which was cDNA or gDNA.

The repertoire was sequenced with immunoSEQ multiplex PCR; TCRdb's copy has only in-frame clones and lacks some. The top ten hold around 4.6% of the sample, which has some 130,000 clones, around nine tenths seen once. This CDR3 comprises 14 residues. Germline lookup yields CDR1 SGHRS and CDR2 YFSETQ. Deletions cut 4 bases from V and 5 bases from J, with 13 bases between. Sequenced material: peripheral blood. This sequence was found in a man aged 60 to 69 with COVID-19, enrolled during active disease. This chain links TRBV5-1 with TRBJ1-5, with D perhaps matching TRBD1 (5 bases). The CDR3 protein is CASSLSWGDQPQHF. CDR3 DNA sequence: TGCGCCAGCAGCCTGAGCTGGGGGGATCAGCCCCAGCATTTT.